The text below deals with one T cell receptor beta chain. Its matching antigen is unknown. These data belong to a study of cytomegalovirus exposure and HLA in healthy donors. A multiplex PCR was run with 60 Vbeta primers and 13 Jbeta primers. Libraries were prepared by immunoSEQ multiplex PCR; TCRdb keeps only in-frame clonotypes and omits some of them. The sample includes 150,000 to 200,000 clones, 60% to 85% of them seen just once. The study's findings and limits: Apart from CMV serostatus, no immune exposure information was available. Investigators reported 150 to 200 TCR beta chains as tied to cytomegalovirus. Later analysis revealed greater clonal expansion in HLA-associated TCR beta chains than in equally common others. For TCR beta chains, V- and J-gene trimming was later linked to a missense DCLRE1C variant.

The junction had 8 bases not matched to a gene; V was cut back by 4 bases and J by 4 bases. CDR3 length: 15 amino acids. Germline V gives CDR1 SGHRS, CDR2 YFSETQ. The rearrangement links TRBV5-1 to TRBJ1-2; the match to TRBD1 covers 9 bases. Sequencing used PBMCs. This TCR was recovered from a woman in her thirties or forties in good health and CMV-seronegative. The CDR3: CASSQSRDRVYGYTF. CDR3 coding DNA: TGCGCCAGCAGCCAGAGCCGGGACAGGGTCTATGGCTACACCTTC.